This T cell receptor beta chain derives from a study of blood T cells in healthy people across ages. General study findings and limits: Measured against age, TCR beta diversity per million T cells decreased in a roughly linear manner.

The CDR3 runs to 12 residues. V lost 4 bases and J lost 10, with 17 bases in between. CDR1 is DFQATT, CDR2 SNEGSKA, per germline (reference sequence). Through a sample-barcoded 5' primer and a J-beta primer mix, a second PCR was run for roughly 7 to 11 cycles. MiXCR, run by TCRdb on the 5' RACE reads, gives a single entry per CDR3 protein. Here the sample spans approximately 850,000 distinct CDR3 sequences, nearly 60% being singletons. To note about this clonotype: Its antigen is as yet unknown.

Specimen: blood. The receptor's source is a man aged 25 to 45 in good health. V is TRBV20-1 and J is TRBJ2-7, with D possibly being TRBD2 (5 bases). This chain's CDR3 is CSAIPGNTIQYF. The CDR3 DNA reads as TGCAGTGCTATCCCCGGGAACACTATTCAGTACTTC.